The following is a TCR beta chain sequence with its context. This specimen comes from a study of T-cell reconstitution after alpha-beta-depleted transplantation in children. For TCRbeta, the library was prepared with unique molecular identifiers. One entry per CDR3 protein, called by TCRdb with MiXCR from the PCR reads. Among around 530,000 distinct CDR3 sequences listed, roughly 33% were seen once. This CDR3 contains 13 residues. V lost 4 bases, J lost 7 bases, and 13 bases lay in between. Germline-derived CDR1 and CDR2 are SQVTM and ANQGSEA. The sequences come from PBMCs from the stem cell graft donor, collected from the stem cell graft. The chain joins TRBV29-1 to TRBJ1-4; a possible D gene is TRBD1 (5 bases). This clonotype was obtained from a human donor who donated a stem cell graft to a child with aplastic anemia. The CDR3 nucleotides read TGCAGCGTTGCCCAGGGAATGAGTGAAAAACTGTTTTTT. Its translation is CSVAQGMSEKLFF.